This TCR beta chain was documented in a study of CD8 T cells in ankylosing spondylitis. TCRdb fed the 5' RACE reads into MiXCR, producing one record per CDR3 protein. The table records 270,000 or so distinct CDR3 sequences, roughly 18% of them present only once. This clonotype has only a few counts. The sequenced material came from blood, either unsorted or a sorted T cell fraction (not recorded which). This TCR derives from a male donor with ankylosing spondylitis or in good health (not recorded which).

The CDR3 bases are TGTGCCAGCAGTTACCCCAGCTACGAGCAGTACTTC. Its translation: CASSYPSYEQYF. The chain combines TRBV6-6 with TRBJ2-7; D is undetermined. CDR1 and CDR2 (germline): MNHNY, SVGAGI (reference sequence). CDR3 length: 12 residues. The V end lost 2 bases, the J end lost 3 bases, and 5 bases lay between the germline ends.